This TCR beta chain was retrieved from a study of T cells after yellow fever vaccination. Whole-study findings and limits: Primary-vaccination clones mostly resurfaced post-booster (roughly 97% CD4, approximately 90% CD8).

The CDR3 loop spans 14 amino acids. Germline assignment: CDR1 MNHNS and CDR2 SASEGT. With 5 bases removed from V and 3 bases from J, the gap between germline ends came to 11 bases. For this clonotype: Its cognate antigen is unknown.

MiXCR, applied by TCRdb to the 5' RACE reads, yields one record per CDR3 protein. Of about 330,000 distinct CDR3 sequences listed, 4.1% are singletons. The TCR was taken from a man between 18 and 35 years old who received the YFV17D yellow fever vaccine. This sequence joins TRBV6-1 and TRBJ1-5; D remains ambiguous. Sequences were derived from PBMCs, sampled 5 days after the yellow fever booster vaccination. The CDR3: CASSQHMLNQPQHF. DNA for the CDR3: TGTGCCAGCAGTCAACATATGCTCAATCAGCCCCAGCATTTT.